This T cell receptor beta chain originates from a study of T cell changes during pregnancy in multiple sclerosis. Produced via immunoSEQ multiplex PCR; TCRdb's table is partial and in-frame only. This sample yields around 96,000 clones, of which 94% are seen a single time; around 2.3% belongs to the top ten. Trimming at V came to 10 bases and at J to 7 bases, leaving 16 bases not matched to a gene. This CDR3 comprises 15 residues. Per germline, CDR1 SGHNT and CDR2 YYREEE (reference sequence). The rearrangement joins TRBV5-4 to TRBJ2-4, with TRBD2 matching 8 bases. The sequenced sample was peripheral blood, obtained in the third trimester of pregnancy. The clonotype originates from a female donor with multiple sclerosis, enrolled in a pregnancy study. The CDR3 nucleotides are TGTGCCGTAGCGACGGGCGGGAGGACGGGCAACATTCAGTACTTC. It is translated as CAVATGGRTGNIQYF.